This T cell receptor (beta chain) emerged from a study of CD8 T cells in Susac syndrome. Random hexamers primed reverse transcription of about 0.5 to 1 ug RNA. Amplification of TCR beta CDR3 by immunoSEQ multiplex PCR spanned 54 Vbeta and 13 Jbeta. TCRdb analysed the immunoSEQ multiplex PCR reads with MiXCR anew, one entry per CDR3 protein. The profile shows some 57,000 distinct CDR3 sequences, 85% to 95% of them singletons. The authors sequenced TCR beta from blood CD8+ and CD4+ T cells. The TEMRA cells underwent FACS enrichment, while the CD8+ and CD4+ T cells underwent negative isolation. The germline CDR1 and CDR2 sequences are LGHNA and YSLEER. Trimming pared 0 bases from V and 6 bases from J, leaving 17 bases between. CDR3 length: 17 amino acids.

The chain is built from TRBV4-3 and TRBJ1-4; TRBD1 is a possible D gene (5 bases). This TCR was recovered from a human donor in good health. Sequenced: CD8+ T cells from PBMCs. CDR3 protein: CASSQDLRREIDEKLFF. The DNA of the CDR3 is TGCGCCAGCAGCCAAGATCTGCGCAGGGAAATTGATGAAAAACTGTTTTTT.